These T cell receptor beta chains were read from a single sample in a study of blood T cell repertoires in COVID-19. TCRdb's copy holds only in-frame clones and misses some; the assay was immunoSEQ multiplex PCR. The profile shows about 180,000 clones, approximately 86% of them singletons. Sequencing used peripheral blood. The receptors were gathered from a man aged 50 or older with active or convalescent COVID-19. Both conserved end residues are part of each CDR3. The order of the fields is J gene, clone size, D gene, V gene, CDR3 protein, CDR3 DNA. D genes are given only for firm matches. Some rows have no size entry. The others give once, few or many, or a class for an expanded clone.

>TRBJ2-7|NA|NA|TRBV7-2
CASSLASLHEQYF
TGTGCCAGCAGCTTAGCGAGCCTTCACGAGCAGTACTTC
>TRBJ1-3|NA|NA|TRBV9
CASSVDGTPGNTIYF
TGTGCCAGCAGCGTAGATGGGACACCAGGAAACACCATATATTTT
>TRBJ2-2|NA|TRBD2|TRBV7-2
CASSSRLAGTGELFF
TGTGCCAGCAGCTCACGTTTAGCGGGCACCGGGGAGCTGTTTTTT
>TRBJ1-2|NA|NA|TRBV27
CASSLGGWPYGYTF
TGTGCCAGCAGTTTAGGGGGGTGGCCCTATGGCTACACCTTC
>TRBJ1-5|NA|NA|TRBV27
CASSLQGPGNQPQHF
TGTGCCAGCAGTTTACAGGGGCCGGGCAATCAGCCCCAGCATTTT
>TRBJ1-5|few|NA|TRBV4-2
CASSQESGPRQPQHF
TGTGCCAGCAGCCAAGAGTCTGGGCCTCGGCAGCCCCAGCATTTT
>TRBJ1-1|few|TRBD1|TRBV12-3/TRBV12-4
CASSPTGDTEAFF
TGTGCCAGCAGTCCTACAGGGGACACTGAAGCTTTCTTT
>TRBJ2-2|NA|NA|TRBV3-1/TRBV3-2
CASSSRTVSFISNTGELFF
TGTGCCAGCAGCTCAAGGACAGTTTCCTTTATTAGTAACACCGGGGAGCTGTTTTTT
>TRBJ1-2|NA|TRBD1|TRBV13
CASSLDRGQGYTF
TGTGCCAGCAGCTTAGACAGGGGGCAAGGCTACACCTTC
>TRBJ1-3|NA|NA|TRBV11-2
CASSHTYSGNTIYF
TGTGCCAGCAGCCACACGTACTCTGGAAACACCATATATTTT
>TRBJ1-1|once|TRBD1|TRBV2
CASNRQGLNTEAFF
TGTGCCAGCAATCGACAGGGCCTGAACACTGAAGCTTTCTTT
>TRBJ2-3|NA|TRBD1|TRBV19
CASSIRQGLTSTDTQYF
TGTGCCAGTAGTATCAGACAGGGGCTAACTAGCACAGATACGCAGTATTTT
>TRBJ2-5|NA|NA|TRBV3-1/TRBV3-2
CASSQNDQGGIRTRETQYF
TGTGCCAGCAGCCAAAACGATCAGGGTGGGATCCGGACCCGAGAGACCCAGTACTTC
>TRBJ2-3|once|NA|TRBV27
CASSPRRGTSTDTQYF
TGTGCCAGCAGCCCGCGGCGGGGTACAAGCACAGATACGCAGTATTTT
>TRBJ1-2|NA|NA|TRBV28
CASSLGRRIYGYTF
TGTGCCAGCAGTTTAGGGCGACGGATCTATGGCTACACCTTC
>TRBJ1-1|NA|TRBD1|TRBV6-6
CASTTQDRVNTEAFF
TGTGCCAGCACTACCCAAGACAGGGTTAACACTGAAGCTTTCTTT
>TRBJ1-1|NA|TRBD1|TRBV3-1/TRBV3-2
CASSKTGGTEAFF
TGTGCCAGCAGTAAGACAGGGGGCACTGAAGCTTTCTTT
>TRBJ1-6|NA|NA|TRBV6-5
CASRRETDSPLHF
TGTGCCAGCCGGCGGGAAACCGATTCACCCCTCCACTTT
>TRBJ2-7|NA|NA|TRBV12-5
CASGLTPGLTYEQYF
TGTGCTAGTGGTTTGACTCCGGGACTCACCTACGAGCAGTACTTC
>TRBJ2-1|NA|TRBD2|TRBV10-2
CASSLAGGFTNEQFF
TGCGCCAGCAGTCTAGCGGGGGGGTTTACGAATGAGCAGTTCTTC
>TRBJ1-1|NA|NA|TRBV5-1
CASSLAGMNTEAFF
TGCGCCAGCAGCTTGGCCGGGATGAACACTGAAGCTTTCTTT
>TRBJ1-2|NA|NA|TRBV7-9
CASSSSPGLWGYTF
TGTGCCAGCAGCTCATCTCCAGGGTTGTGGGGCTACACCTTC
>TRBJ2-2|NA|TRBD1|TRBV10-2
CASWGTGRVGELFF
TGCGCCAGCTGGGGGACAGGGCGGGTCGGGGAGCTGTTTTTT
>TRBJ2-7|NA|NA|TRBV11-2
CASSTPGRYEQYF
TGTGCCAGCAGCACACCAGGCAGATACGAGCAGTACTTC
>TRBJ2-2|NA|TRBD2|TRBV20-1
CSASLAGVTGELFF
TGCAGTGCAAGTCTAGCGGGAGTAACCGGGGAGCTGTTTTTT
>TRBJ2-7|NA|NA|TRBV7-9
CASSLPLQHSYLPYEQYF
TGTGCCAGCAGCTTACCCCTCCAACACAGCTACCTTCCCTACGAGCAGTACTTC
>TRBJ2-3|NA|NA|TRBV4-1
CASRGGATDTQYF
TGCGCCAGCAGGGGGGGGGCGACAGATACGCAGTATTTT
>TRBJ2-3|NA|TRBD2|TRBV10-3
CAIGLAGGSDTQYF
TGTGCCATCGGACTGGCGGGGGGGTCAGATACGCAGTATTTT
>TRBJ2-7|NA|NA|TRBV19
CASSIDSDSYEQYF
TGTGCCAGTAGTATCGACAGTGACTCCTACGAGCAGTACTTC
>TRBJ2-5|NA|NA|TRBV4-1
CASSQEIRGGAQETQYF
TGCGCCAGCAGCCAAGAGATAAGAGGGGGGGCCCAAGAGACCCAGTACTTC
>TRBJ1-3|once|NA|TRBV9
CASSVASGGATGNTIYF
TGTGCCAGCAGCGTAGCTTCAGGAGGGGCAACTGGAAACACCATATATTTT
>TRBJ2-5|NA|TRBD1|TRBV5-1
CASSLMDRAEETQYF
TGCGCCAGCAGCTTGATGGACAGGGCTGAGGAGACCCAGTACTTC
>TRBJ2-3|once|TRBD2|TRBV5-1
CASSSLLAGASDTQYF
TGCGCCAGCAGCTCCCTCCTAGCGGGGGCCTCAGATACGCAGTATTTT
>TRBJ2-5|NA|NA|TRBV29-1
CSLSGEGETQYF
TGCAGCCTATCAGGGGAGGGGGAGACCCAGTACTTC
>TRBJ2-5|NA|TRBD2|TRBV20-1
CSASTSGQTQYF
TGCAGTGCTAGTACTAGCGGGCAGACCCAGTACTTC
>TRBJ1-1|NA|TRBD1|TRBV6-5
CASSNRGRNTEAFF
TGTGCCAGCAGTAACAGGGGCAGGAACACTGAAGCTTTCTTT
>TRBJ2-4|NA|TRBD1|TRBV6-5
CASSPTGGKNIQYF
TGTGCCAGCAGTCCGACAGGGGGTAAAAACATTCAGTACTTC
>TRBJ1-4|NA|TRBD1|TRBV6-5
CASSRGQATNEKLFF
TGTGCCAGCAGCCGAGGACAGGCGACTAATGAAAAACTGTTTTTT
>TRBJ2-1|NA|TRBD2|TRBV18
CASSPSTSGGALEQFF
TGTGCCAGCTCACCATCAACTAGCGGGGGGGCCTTGGAGCAGTTCTTC
>TRBJ2-1|few|TRBD1|TRBV5-1
CASSLQGATTYNEQFF
TGCGCCAGCAGCTTACAGGGGGCTACCACCTACAATGAGCAGTTCTTC
>TRBJ1-2|NA|TRBD1|TRBV5-4
CASTLTGGKGYTF
TGTGCCAGCACCCTAACAGGGGGCAAAGGCTACACCTTC
>TRBJ1-2|NA|NA|TRBV6-2/TRBV6-3
CASSPAQGSGGYTF
TGTGCCAGCAGCCCTGCTCAGGGGTCGGGTGGCTACACCTTC
>TRBJ1-4|NA|TRBD1|TRBV4-1
CASSQEQGGKLFF
TGCGCCAGCAGCCAAGAACAGGGGGGGAAACTGTTTTTT
>TRBJ2-7|NA|NA|TRBV7-3
CASSPGGSHSYEQYF
TGTGCCAGCAGTCCAGGTGGCAGCCACTCCTACGAGCAGTACTTC
>TRBJ2-3|NA|NA|TRBV7-2
CASSWGASTDTQYF
TGTGCCAGCAGCTGGGGAGCTAGCACAGATACGCAGTATTTT
>TRBJ2-5|NA|NA|TRBV6-4
CASSSAGGRETQYF
TGTGCCAGCAGCTCCGCGGGCGGCAGAGAGACCCAGTACTTC
>TRBJ2-1|NA|TRBD2|TRBV11-3
CASSLRTSGGYEQFF
TGTGCCAGCAGCTTGAGGACTAGCGGGGGATATGAGCAGTTCTTC